This T cell receptor (beta chain) was found in a study of cytomegalovirus exposure and HLA in healthy donors. The CDR3 totals 15 residues. Germline trimming cut 6 bases from V and 5 bases from J; bases unmatched to any gene: 11. Germline V CDR1 and CDR2: SEHNR, FQNEAQ (reference sequence). Sequenced by immunoSEQ multiplex PCR; TCRdb stores in-frame clones only, minus some. The sample holds approximately 210,000 clones, 86% seen once. The donors were part of the validation cohort of 95 to 150 subjects. That cohort was separate from the first cohort, which comprised under 750 subjects. Sequencing input: PBMCs. This sequence was found in a woman aged 18-29 years in good health and CMV-seronegative. V and J are TRBV7-9 and TRBJ2-3; 7 bases fit TRBD2. In nucleotides, the CDR3 is TGTGCCAGCAGAAGAAGGGGAGGGTGGGGAGATACGCAGTATTTT. Translation: CASRRRGGWGDTQYF.